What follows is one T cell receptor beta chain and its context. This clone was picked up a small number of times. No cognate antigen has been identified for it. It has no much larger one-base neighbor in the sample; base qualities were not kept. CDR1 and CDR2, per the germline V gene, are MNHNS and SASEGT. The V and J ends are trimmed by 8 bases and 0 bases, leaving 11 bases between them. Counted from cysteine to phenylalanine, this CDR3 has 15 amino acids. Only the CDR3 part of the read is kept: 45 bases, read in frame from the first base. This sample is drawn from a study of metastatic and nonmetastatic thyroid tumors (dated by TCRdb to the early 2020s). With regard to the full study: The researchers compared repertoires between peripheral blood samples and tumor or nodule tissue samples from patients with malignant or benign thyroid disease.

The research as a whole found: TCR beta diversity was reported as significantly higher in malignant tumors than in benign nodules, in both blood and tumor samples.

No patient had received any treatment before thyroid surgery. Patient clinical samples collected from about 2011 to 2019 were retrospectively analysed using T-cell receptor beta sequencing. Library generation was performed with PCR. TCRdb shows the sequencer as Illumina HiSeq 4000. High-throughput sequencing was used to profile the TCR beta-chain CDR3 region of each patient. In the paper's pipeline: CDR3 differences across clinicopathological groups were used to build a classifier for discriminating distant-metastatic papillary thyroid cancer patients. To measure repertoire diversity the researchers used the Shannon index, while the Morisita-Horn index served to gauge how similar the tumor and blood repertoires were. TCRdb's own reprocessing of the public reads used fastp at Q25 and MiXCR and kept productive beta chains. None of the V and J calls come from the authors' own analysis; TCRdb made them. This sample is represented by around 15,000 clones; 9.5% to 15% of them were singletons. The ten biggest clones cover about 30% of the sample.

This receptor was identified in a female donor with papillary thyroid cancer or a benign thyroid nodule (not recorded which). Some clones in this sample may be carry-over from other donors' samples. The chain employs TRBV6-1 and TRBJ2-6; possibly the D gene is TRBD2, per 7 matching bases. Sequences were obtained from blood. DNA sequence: TGTGCCAGCGTGGGAGGGGGCTCTGGGGCCAACGTCCTGACTTTC. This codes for CASVGGGSGANVLTF.